This TCR beta chain was sequenced during a study of shared clonotypes between healthy human individuals. The CDR3 contains 14 residues. Germline CDR1 MNHEY, CDR2 SMNVEV (reference sequence). The junction had 3 bases not matched to a gene; V was cut back by 4 bases and J by 2 bases. Study-level results: Relative to their counterparts shared across all four donors, non-shared clonotypes exhibited diminished generation probabilities. Estimated richness values were generally larger in naive subsets than in memory subsets.

Comments on this clone: Its antigen is unknown.

It was CD45RO-negative cells, positively selected for CCR7, that made up naive CD8 cells, with terminally differentiated effector memory CD45RA+ cells excluded. Profiling relied on immunoSEQ multiplex PCR, and the TCRdb table lists in-frame clones only, not all of them. This table has roughly 2.1 million clones, 85% to 95% appearing once. Sequenced material: naive CD8+ T cells from PBMCs. This chain connects TRBV27 to TRBJ2-7; 9 nucleotides match TRBD2. The clonotype comes from a man aged 18 to 30 in good health. Some clones in this sample may be carry-over from other donors' samples. The chain's CDR3 is CASSWGTSPYEQYF. The CDR3 DNA sequence: TGTGCCAGCAGTTGGGGGACTAGCCCCTACGAGCAGTACTTC.